The source of this T cell receptor (beta chain) is a study of blood T cell repertoires in COVID-19. Sequencing used immunoSEQ multiplex PCR; TCRdb keeps in-frame clones, though not all of them. The sample records around 190,000 clones, roughly 80% being singletons. Sequenced input: peripheral blood. This receptor was obtained from a woman between 65 and 79 years old with COVID-19, enrolled during active disease.

The CDR3 reads CASSQPGRETQYF. In DNA, the CDR3 is TGTGCCAGCAGCCAACCCGGGAGGGAGACCCAGTACTTC. The chain carries TRBV4-2 and TRBJ2-5; 7 bases are shared with TRBD2. J lost 5 bases, V lost 2 bases, and 2 bases had no gene match. CDR3 length equals 13 residues. Germline V CDR1 and CDR2: LGHNA, YNFKEQ.